The 10 T cell receptor beta chains presented below share a single source sample, sequenced in a study of CD8+ T cells in alopecia areata. As the sequencing template, cDNA was produced by extracting RNA and reverse transcribing it. Sequenced by immunoSEQ multiplex PCR; TCRdb stores in-frame clones only, minus some. The repertoire includes more than 110,000 clones, nearly 55% of them detected once, and more than 15% sits in the top ten. Treatment denoted: oral pan-JAK inhibitor, 5-10 mg twice daily. Specimen: CD8+ T cells sorted from blood, collected at week 4, from a patient treated with tofacitinib. These receptors were taken from a human donor with alopecia areata.

The chain joins TRBV20-1 to TRBJ1-2, with D possibly matching TRBD1 (5 bases). The CDR3 totals 11 residues. CDR1 and CDR2 from the germline V gene are DFQATT and SNEGSKA (reference sequence). CDR3 nucleotide sequence: TGCAACCCCAGGGAGGTAGGGGGCTACACCTTC. Translated: CNPREVGGYTF.

This clone was recorded many times. The V and J genes are TRBV14 and TRBJ2-5; a weak D match, TRBD2 (6 bases). Germline loops: CDR1 SGHDN, CDR2 FVKESK. The germline V and J ends were trimmed by 4 bases and 4 bases, with 10 bases remaining between them. The CDR3 contains 13 residues. The CDR3 sequence is CASSRDSGETQYF. The CDR3 DNA reads TGTGCCAGCAGCCGGGACTCGGGAGAGACCCAGTACTTC.

There are many counts of this clone. The chain couples TRBV2 to TRBJ2-6; perhaps TRBD2 as D (6 bases). The ends were cut back, 5 bases at V and 0 bases at J, with 8 bases in the middle. This CDR3 is 15 amino acids long. Germline CDR1 is SNHLY and CDR2 is FYNNEI. The CDR3 DNA sequence: TGTGCCAGCAGTTGGCGGGACTCTGGGGCCAACGTCCTGACTTTC. Amino acids: CASSWRDSGANVLTF. The full variable domain, with the rest looked up from reference TRBV2 and TRBJ2-6, is EPEVTQTPSHQVTQMGQEVILRCVPISNHLYFYWYRQILGQKVEFLVSFYNNEISEKSEIFDDQFSVERPDGSNFTLKIRSTKLEDSAMYFCASSWRDSGANVLTFGAGSRLTVL.

V and J are TRBV9 and TRBJ2-1; 8 positions match TRBD1. The V gene end was trimmed by 2 bases and the J gene end by 2 bases; junction bases not matched to a gene: 6. The germline V gene encodes CDR1 SGDLS and CDR2 YYNGEE. The CDR3 sequence is 16 residues long. Here the CDR3 reads CASSVLPGGAYNEQFF. The CDR3 nucleotides read TGTGCCAGCAGCGTTCTACCAGGGGGCGCCTACAATGAGCAGTTCTTC.

This clone was seen a handful of times. The V gene is TRBV4-1, the J gene TRBJ2-7; no clear D gene. Germline V CDR1 and CDR2: MGHRA, YSYEKL. With 4 bases removed from V and 4 bases from J, the gap between germline ends came to 11 bases. This CDR3 has 13 residues. The CDR3: CASSPFQEYEQYF. DNA for the CDR3: TGCGCCAGCAGCCCATTCCAGGAGTACGAGCAGTACTTC.

The chain employs TRBV9 and TRBJ1-2; maybe TRBD1 (6 bases). This CDR3 contains 13 residues. Germline V gene lookup returns CDR1 SGDLS and CDR2 YYNGEE. V lost 0 bases and J lost 7, with 10 bases in between. The CDR3 protein is CASSVAGAPGYTF. In nucleotides, the CDR3 is TGTGCCAGCAGCGTAGCGGGGGCGCCTGGCTACACCTTC.

The CDR3 sequence is CASYYIGGSREQYF. CDR3 in DNA: TGTGCCAGCTACTACATCGGGGGGTCGAGGGAGCAGTACTTC. The chain recombines TRBV7-2 with TRBJ2-7; 7 positions agree with TRBD2. Per the germline V gene, CDR1 is SGHTA and CDR2 is FQGNSA. Trimming took 8 bases from V and 7 from J; bases not matched to a gene: 14. The CDR3 sequence is 14 residues long.

The J gene is TRBJ2-3, the V gene TRBV6-4; TRBD1 aligns across 12 bases. This CDR3 spans 15 amino acids. The germline V gene has CDR1 MRHNA and CDR2 SNTAGT. V trimming: 4 bases; J trimming: 6 bases; junction bases outside the gene matches: 5. CDR3 bases: TGTGCCAGCAGTGGGGGGACAGGGGGCATGGATACGCAGTATTTT. Amino acid sequence: CASSGGTGGMDTQYF.

The J gene is TRBJ1-1, the V gene TRBV6-5; D is uncertain. The CDR3 length is 14 residues. V was clipped by 4 bases and J by 7 bases, with 16 bases between them. Per germline, CDR1 MNHEY and CDR2 SVGAGI. The CDR3 protein is CASSWKTGPDEAFF. The CDR3 region has the DNA TGTGCCAGCAGTTGGAAAACCGGGCCGGATGAAGCTTTCTTT.

This clone was picked up a small number of times. This sequence joins TRBV10-3 and TRBJ2-7; D is ambiguous. Deletions cut 3 bases from V and 3 bases from J, with 15 bases between. CDR3 length: 15 amino acids. CDR1 ENHRY and CDR2 SYGVKD come from the germline V gene. The CDR3 loop is CAISEGSDGNYEQYF. CDR3 DNA: TGTGCCATCAGTGAAGGATCAGACGGTAACTACGAGCAGTACTTC.